Below, 5 T cell receptor beta chains from the same sample are listed, as sequenced in a study of blood T cell repertoires in COVID-19. TCRdb's table, derived via immunoSEQ multiplex PCR, lists solely in-frame clones and lacks some. The table records 130,000 to 150,000 clones, approximately 85% of them present only once. The sample taken for sequencing was peripheral blood. The receptor source for this set is an older woman with COVID-19, enrolled during active disease.

This clone has only one observation. This chain joins TRBV19 and TRBJ1-3; TRBD1 matches at 7 bases. V lost 3 bases to trimming and J lost 0 bases; unmatched junction nucleotides: 2. CDR3 length: 15 amino acids. CDR1 is LNHDA and CDR2 is SQIVND in the germline V gene (reference sequence). CDR3 in amino acids: CASSIWDSSGNTIYF. The CDR3 DNA reads as TGTGCCAGTAGTATTTGGGACAGCTCTGGAAACACCATATATTTT. The whole variable domain, filled in from reference TRBV19 and TRBJ1-3, reads DGGITQSPKYLFRKEGQNVTLSCEQNLNHDAMYWYRQDPGQGLRLIYYSQIVNDFQKGDIAEGYSVSREKKESFPLTVTSAQKNPTAFYLCASSIWDSSGNTIYFGEGSWLTVV.

The chain recombines TRBV10-3 with TRBJ2-2; possibly TRBD1 for D (6 bases). Looked up from germline, CDR1 is ENHRY and CDR2 is SYGVKD. The CDR3 contains 16 residues. The V gene lost 3 bases and the J gene lost 4 bases, with 15 bases spanning the gap. The CDR3 reads CAISERGQQSTGELFF. In nucleotides, the CDR3 is TGTGCCATCAGTGAAAGAGGACAGCAATCCACCGGGGAGCTGTTTTTT.

This chain connects TRBV5-4 to TRBJ1-1, with TRBD1 identical over 8 bases. The CDR3 runs 17 residues. With 3 bases clipped from V and 10 bases from J, the junction kept 20 bases outside the gene matches. The V gene's germline CDR1 is SGHNT and CDR2 YYREEE (reference sequence). The CDR3 spells CASSSARGQGGSRGAFF. For the CDR3, the DNA is TGTGCCAGCAGCTCGGCCCGTGGACAGGGTGGTTCCCGAGGAGCTTTCTTT.

The chain carries TRBV7-9 and TRBJ2-7, with 12 bases fitting TRBD2. Looked up from germline, CDR1 is SEHNR and CDR2 is FQNEAQ (reference sequence). This CDR3 has 15 amino acids. J was trimmed by 1 base and V by 5 bases; bases with no gene match: 3. The CDR3 bases are TGTGCCAGCAGCCCCGGGACTAGCGGGTCCTACGAGCAGTACTTC. Translating gives CASSPGTSGSYEQYF.

V is TRBV7-8 and J is TRBJ2-5; TRBD2 aligns across 10 bases. Germline lookup yields CDR1 SGHVS and CDR2 FQNEAQ. J lost 2 bases, V lost 0 bases, and 6 bases had no gene match. The CDR3 loop spans 17 amino acids. The chain's CDR3 is CASSLAGLAGAQETQYF. DNA of the CDR3: TGTGCCAGCAGCTTAGCAGGGCTAGCGGGGGCACAAGAGACCCAGTACTTC.